This TCR beta chain was retrieved from a study of T cell changes during pregnancy in multiple sclerosis. CDR3 size: 14 residues. The germline gives CDR1 MNHNY, CDR2 SVGAGI (reference sequence). Trimming took off 10 bases at V and 4 bases at J, with 19 bases between the two ends. The protocol was immunoSEQ multiplex PCR, while the TCRdb copy is restricted to in-frame clones and leaves out a portion. The repertoire holds around 53,000 clones, with approximately 92% as singletons. This receptor was identified in a female donor with multiple sclerosis, enrolled in a pregnancy study. The rearrangement joins TRBV6-6 to TRBJ2-5, with TRBD2 as a possible D gene (5 bases). Source: CD4+ T cells from peripheral blood mononuclear cells, taken after pregnancy. The CDR3 sequence: CATAPTRGGETQYF. In nucleotides, the CDR3 is TGTGCCACCGCCCCAACTAGAGGTGGAGAGACCCAGTACTTC.